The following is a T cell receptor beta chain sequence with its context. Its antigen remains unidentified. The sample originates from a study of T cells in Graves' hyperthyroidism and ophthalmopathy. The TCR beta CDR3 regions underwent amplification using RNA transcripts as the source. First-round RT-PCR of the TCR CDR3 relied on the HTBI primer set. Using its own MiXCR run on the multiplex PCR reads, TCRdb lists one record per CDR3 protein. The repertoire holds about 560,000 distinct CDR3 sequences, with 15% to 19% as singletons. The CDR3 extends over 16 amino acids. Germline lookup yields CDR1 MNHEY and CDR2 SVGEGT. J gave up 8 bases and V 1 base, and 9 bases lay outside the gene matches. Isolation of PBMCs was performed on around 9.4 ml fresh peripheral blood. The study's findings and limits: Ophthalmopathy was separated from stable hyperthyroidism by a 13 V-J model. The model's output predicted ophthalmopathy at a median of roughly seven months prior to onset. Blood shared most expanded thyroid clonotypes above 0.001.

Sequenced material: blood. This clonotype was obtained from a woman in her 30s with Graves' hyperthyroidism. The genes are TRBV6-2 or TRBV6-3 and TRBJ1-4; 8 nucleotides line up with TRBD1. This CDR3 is CASSYLLTGEREKLFF. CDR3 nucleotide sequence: TGTGCCAGCAGTTACTTGCTGACAGGGGAGAGGGAAAAACTGTTTTTT.